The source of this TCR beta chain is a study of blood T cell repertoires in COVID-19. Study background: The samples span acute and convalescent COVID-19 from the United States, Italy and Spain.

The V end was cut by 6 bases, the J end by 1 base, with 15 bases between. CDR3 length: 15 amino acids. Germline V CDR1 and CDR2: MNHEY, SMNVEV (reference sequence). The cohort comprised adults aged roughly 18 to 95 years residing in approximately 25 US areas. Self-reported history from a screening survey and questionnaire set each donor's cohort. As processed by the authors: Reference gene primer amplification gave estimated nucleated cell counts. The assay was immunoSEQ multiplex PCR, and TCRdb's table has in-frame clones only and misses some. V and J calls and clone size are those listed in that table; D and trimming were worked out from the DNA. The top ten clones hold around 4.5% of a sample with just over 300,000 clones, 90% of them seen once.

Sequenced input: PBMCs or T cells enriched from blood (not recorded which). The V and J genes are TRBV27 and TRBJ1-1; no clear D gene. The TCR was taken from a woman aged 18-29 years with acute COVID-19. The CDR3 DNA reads TGTGCCAGCAGCACTAAAGAGACGGGGAACACTGAAGCTTTCTTT. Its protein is CASSTKETGNTEAFF.